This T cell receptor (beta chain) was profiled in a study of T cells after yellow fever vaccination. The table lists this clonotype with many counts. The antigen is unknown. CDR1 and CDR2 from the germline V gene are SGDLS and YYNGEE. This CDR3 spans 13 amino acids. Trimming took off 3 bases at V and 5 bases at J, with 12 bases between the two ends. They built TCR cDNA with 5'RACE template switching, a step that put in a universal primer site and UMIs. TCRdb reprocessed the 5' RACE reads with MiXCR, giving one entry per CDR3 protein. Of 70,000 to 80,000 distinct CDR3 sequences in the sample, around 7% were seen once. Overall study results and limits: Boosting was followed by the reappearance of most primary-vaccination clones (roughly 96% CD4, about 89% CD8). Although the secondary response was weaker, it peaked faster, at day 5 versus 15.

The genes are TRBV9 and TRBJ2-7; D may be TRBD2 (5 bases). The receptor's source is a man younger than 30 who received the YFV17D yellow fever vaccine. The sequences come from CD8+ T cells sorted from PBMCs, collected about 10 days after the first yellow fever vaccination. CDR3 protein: CASSASHSDEQYF. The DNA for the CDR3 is TGTGCCAGCAGCGCTTCACATAGCGACGAGCAGTACTTC. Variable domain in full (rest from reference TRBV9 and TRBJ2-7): DSGVTQTPKHLITATGQRVTLRCSPRSGDLSVYWYQQSLDQGLQFLIQYYNGEERAKGNILERFSAQQFPDLHSELNLSSLELGDSALYFCASSASHSDEQYFGPGTRLTVT.